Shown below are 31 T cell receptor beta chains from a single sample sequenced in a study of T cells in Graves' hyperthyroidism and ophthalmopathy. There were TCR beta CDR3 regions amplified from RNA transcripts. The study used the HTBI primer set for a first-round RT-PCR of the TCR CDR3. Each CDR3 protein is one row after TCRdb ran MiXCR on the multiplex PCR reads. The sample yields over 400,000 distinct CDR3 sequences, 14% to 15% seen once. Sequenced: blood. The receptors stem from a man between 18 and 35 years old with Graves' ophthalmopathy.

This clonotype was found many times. The CDR3 spells CASSSQRGSGDEQYF. The CDR3 DNA is TGTGCCAGCAGTTCCCAGCGGGGGTCGGGGGACGAGCAGTACTTC. This chain links TRBV12-3 or TRBV12-4 with TRBJ2-7; 8 nucleotides match TRBD2. Losses at the gene ends were 4 bases for V and 5 bases for J; bases not matched to a gene: 10. CDR3 length equals 15 residues.

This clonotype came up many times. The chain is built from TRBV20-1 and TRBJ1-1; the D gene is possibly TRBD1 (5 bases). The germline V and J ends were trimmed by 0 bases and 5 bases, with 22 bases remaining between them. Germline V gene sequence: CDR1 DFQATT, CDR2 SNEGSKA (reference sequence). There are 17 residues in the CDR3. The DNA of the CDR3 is TGCAGTGCTAGAGATCGAGGGACGGCCGAACTGGAAACTGAAGCTTTCTTT. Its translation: CSARDRGTAELETEAFF.

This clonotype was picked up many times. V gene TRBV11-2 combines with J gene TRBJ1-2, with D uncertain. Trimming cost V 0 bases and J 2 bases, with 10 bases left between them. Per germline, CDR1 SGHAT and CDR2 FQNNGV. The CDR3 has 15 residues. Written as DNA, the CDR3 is TGTGCCAGCAGCTTAGACCTGACTCCGAACTATGGCTACACCTTC. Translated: CASSLDLTPNYGYTF.

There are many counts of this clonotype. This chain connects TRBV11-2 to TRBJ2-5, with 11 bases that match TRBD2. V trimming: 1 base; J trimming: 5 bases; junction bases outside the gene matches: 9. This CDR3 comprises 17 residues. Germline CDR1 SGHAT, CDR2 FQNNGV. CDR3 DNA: TGTGCCAGCAGCTTAGGAGTAGCGGGAGGGCGGTGGGAGACCCAGTACTTC. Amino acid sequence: CASSLGVAGGRWETQYF.

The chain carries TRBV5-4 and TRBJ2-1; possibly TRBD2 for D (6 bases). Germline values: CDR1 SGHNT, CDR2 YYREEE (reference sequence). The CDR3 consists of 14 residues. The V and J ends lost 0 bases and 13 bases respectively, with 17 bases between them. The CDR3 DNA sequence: TGTGCCAGCAGCTTGGGCGGGGCGAGCTCCACCCAGTTCTTC. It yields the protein CASSLGGASSTQFF.

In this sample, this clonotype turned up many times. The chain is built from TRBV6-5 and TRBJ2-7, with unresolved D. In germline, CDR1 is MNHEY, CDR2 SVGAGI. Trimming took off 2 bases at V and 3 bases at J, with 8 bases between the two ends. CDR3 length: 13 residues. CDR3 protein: CASSYRIGYEQYF. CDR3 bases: TGTGCCAGCAGTTACCGTATCGGCTACGAGCAGTACTTC.

CDR3 sequence (DNA): TGTGCCAGTAGTATGGGGAAGGGGACTAGCGGGAGGACCTACAATGAGCAGTTCTTC. Protein product: CASSMGKGTSGRTYNEQFF. The V gene is TRBV19, the J gene TRBJ2-1, with 15 nucleotides matching TRBD2. Germline CDR1 LNHDA, CDR2 SQIVND (reference sequence). This CDR3 is 19 amino acids long. After removal of 3 bases from V and 2 bases from J, the junction contained 8 bases not matched to a gene.

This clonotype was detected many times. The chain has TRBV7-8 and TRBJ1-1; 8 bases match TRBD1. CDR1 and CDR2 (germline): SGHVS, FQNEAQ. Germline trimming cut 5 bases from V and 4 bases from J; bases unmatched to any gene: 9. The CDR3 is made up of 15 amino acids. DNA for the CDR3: TGTGCCAGCAGCCTCTCGACAGGGGTTGGCACTGAAGCTTTCTTT. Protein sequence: CASSLSTGVGTEAFF.

CDR3 nucleotide sequence: TGTGCCAGCAGCCAAGTGATAAGCCCCGTGGGAGATACGCAGTATTTT. Encoded protein: CASSQVISPVGDTQYF. This chain links TRBV4-2 with TRBJ2-3, with no clear D. Between the trimmed V and J ends, which lost 1 base and 5 bases, there was a span of 16 bases. Looked up from germline, CDR1 is LGHNA and CDR2 is YNFKEQ. This CDR3 spans 16 amino acids.

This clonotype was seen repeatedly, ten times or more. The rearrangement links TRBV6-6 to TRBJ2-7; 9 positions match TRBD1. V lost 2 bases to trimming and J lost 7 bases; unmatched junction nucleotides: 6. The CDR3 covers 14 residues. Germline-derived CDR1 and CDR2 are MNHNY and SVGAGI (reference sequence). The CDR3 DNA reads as TGTGCCAGCAGTTACGAACAGGGGGCGCGGGAGCAGTACTTC. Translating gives CASSYEQGAREQYF.

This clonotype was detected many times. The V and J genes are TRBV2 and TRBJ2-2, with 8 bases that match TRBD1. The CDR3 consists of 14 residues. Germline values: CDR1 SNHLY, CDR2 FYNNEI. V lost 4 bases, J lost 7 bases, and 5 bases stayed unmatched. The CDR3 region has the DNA TGTGCCAGCAGTGCGACAGGGGTAGGCGGGGAGCTGTTTTTT. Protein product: CASSATGVGGELFF.

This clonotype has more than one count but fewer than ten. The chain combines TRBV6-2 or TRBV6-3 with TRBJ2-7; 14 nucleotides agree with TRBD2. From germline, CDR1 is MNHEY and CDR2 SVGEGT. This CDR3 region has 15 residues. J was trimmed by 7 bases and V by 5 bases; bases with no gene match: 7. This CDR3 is CASSPRTSGRMEQYF. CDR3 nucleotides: TGTGCCAGCAGTCCGCGGACTAGCGGGAGGATGGAGCAGTACTTC.

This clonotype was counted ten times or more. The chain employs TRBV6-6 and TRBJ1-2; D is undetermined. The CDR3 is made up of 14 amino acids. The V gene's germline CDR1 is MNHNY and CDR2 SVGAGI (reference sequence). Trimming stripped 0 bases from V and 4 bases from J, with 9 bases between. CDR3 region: CASSYSIEAYGYTF. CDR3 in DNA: TGTGCCAGCAGTTACTCGATAGAGGCCTATGGCTACACCTTC.

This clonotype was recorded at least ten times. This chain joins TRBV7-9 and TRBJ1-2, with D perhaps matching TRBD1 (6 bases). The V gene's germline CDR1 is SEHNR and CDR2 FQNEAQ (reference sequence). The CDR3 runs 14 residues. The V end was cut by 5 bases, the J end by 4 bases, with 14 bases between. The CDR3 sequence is CASSQTGQSYGYTF. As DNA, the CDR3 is TGTGCCAGCAGCCAAACAGGGCAATCCTATGGCTACACCTTC. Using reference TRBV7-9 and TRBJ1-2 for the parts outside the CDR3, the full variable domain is DTGVSQNPRHKITKRGQNVTFRCDPISEHNRLYWYRQTLGQGPEFLTYFQNEAQLEKSRLLSDRFSAERPKGSFSTLEIQRTEQGDSAMYLCASSQTGQSYGYTFGSGTRLTVV.

The CDR3 DNA is TGCAGTGCTCCTAACGGCGACGGAGGTTACGATGAGCAGTTCTTC. It translates to CSAPNGDGGYDEQFF. The chain carries TRBV20-1 and TRBJ2-1, with D possibly TRBD2 on 5 matching bases. Looked up from germline, CDR1 is DFQATT and CDR2 is SNEGSKA (reference sequence). CDR3 length: 15 residues. Trimming shortened V by 5 bases and J by 8 bases, and 22 bases separated the two germline ends.

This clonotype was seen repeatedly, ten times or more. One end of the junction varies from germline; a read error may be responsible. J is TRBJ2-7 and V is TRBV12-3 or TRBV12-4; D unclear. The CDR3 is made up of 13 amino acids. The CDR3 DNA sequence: TGCGCCAGCAGCTTGGGTGGTTCCTACGAGCAGTACTTC. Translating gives CASSLGGSYEQYF.

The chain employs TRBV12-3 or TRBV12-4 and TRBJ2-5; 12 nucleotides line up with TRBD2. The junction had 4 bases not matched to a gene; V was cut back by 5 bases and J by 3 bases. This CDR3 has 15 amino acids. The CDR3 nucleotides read TGTGCCAGCAGTCACTCTAGCGGGGGGGAAGAGACCCAGTACTTC. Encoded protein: CASSHSSGGEETQYF.

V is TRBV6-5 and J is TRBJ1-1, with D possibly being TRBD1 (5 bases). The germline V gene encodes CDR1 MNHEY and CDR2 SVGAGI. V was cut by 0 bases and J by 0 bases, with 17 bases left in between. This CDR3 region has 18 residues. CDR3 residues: CASSYSPTGTPLNTEAFF. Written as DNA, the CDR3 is TGTGCCAGCAGTTACTCCCCTACCGGGACTCCCTTGAACACTGAAGCTTTCTTT.

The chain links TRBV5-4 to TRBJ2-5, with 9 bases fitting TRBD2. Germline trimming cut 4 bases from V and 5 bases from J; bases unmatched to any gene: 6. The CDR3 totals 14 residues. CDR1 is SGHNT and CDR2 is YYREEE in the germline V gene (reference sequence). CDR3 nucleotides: TGTGCCAGCAGCACTAGCGGGCCTAGGGAGACCCAGTACTTC. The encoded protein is CASSTSGPRETQYF.

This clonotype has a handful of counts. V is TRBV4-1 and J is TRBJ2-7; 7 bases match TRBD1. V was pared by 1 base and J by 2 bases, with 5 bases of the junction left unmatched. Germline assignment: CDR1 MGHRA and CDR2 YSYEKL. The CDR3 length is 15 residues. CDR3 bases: TGCGCCAGCAGCCAAGCGCCGCAGGGGGCCTACGAGCAGTACTTC. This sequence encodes CASSQAPQGAYEQYF.

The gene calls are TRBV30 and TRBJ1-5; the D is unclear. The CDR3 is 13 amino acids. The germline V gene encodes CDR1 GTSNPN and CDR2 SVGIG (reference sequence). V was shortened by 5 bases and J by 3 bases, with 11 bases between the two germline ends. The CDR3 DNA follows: TGTGCCTGGGGAGCCGGGCCCAATCAGCCCCAGCATTTT. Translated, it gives CAWGAGPNQPQHF.

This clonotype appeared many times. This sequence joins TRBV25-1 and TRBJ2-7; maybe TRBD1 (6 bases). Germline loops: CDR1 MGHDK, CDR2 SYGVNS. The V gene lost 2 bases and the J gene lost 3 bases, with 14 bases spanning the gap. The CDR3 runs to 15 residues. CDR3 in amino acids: CASSEGYRENYEQYF. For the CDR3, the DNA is TGTGCCAGCAGTGAAGGTTACAGGGAGAACTACGAGCAGTACTTC.

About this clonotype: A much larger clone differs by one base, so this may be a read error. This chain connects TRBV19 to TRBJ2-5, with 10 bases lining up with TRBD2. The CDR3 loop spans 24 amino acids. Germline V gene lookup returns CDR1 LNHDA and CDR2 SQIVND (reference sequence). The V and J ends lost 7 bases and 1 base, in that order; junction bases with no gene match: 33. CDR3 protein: CASTGAGSIGWEPSGGDLQETQYF. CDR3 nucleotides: TGTGCCAGTACGGGAGCCGGGTCCATCGGCTGGGAGCCGAGCGGGGGGGACCTCCAAGAGACCCAGTACTTC.

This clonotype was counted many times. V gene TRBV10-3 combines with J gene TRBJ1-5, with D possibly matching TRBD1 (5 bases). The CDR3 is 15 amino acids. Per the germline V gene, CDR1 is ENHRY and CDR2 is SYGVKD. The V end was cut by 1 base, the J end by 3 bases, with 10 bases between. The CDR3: CAISEWDGDNQPQHF. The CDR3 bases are TGTGCCATCAGTGAGTGGGACGGGGACAATCAGCCCCAGCATTTT.

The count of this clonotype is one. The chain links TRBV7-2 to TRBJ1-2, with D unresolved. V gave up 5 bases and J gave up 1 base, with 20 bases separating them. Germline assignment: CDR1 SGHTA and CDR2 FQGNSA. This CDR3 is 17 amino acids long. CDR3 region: CASSPPLWEGFNYGYTF. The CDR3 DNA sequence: TGTGCCAGCAGCCCCCCATTGTGGGAGGGTTTTAACTATGGCTACACCTTC.

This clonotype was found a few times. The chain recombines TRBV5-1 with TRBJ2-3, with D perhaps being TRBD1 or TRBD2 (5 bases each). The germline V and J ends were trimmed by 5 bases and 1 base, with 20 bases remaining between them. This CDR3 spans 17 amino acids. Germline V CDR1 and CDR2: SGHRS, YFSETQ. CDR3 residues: CASRGGTIPLGTDTQYF. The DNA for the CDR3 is TGCGCCAGCAGGGGTGGGACCATCCCACTGGGCACAGATACGCAGTATTTT.

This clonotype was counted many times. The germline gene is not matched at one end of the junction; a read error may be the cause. As DNA, the CDR3 is TGTGCCAGCAGCTTCGGGGTAAGCTCCTACGAGCAGTACTTC. It is translated as CASSFGVSSYEQYF. The rearrangement links TRBV5-1 to TRBJ2-7, with a weak D call TRBD2 (5 bases). The germline gives CDR1 SGHRS, CDR2 YFSETQ. This CDR3 comprises 14 residues.

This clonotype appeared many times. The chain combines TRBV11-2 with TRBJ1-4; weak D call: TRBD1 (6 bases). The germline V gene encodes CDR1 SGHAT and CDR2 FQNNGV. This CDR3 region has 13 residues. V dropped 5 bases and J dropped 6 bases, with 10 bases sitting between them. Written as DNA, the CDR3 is TGTGCCAGCAGCCGAGGGGGGCATGAAAAACTGTTTTTT. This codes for CASSRGGHEKLFF. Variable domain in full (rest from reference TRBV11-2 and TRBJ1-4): EAGVAQSPRYKIIEKRQSVAFWCNPISGHATLYWYQQILGQGPKLLIQFQNNGVVDDSQLPKDRFSAERLKGVDSTLKIQPAKLEDSAVYLCASSRGGHEKLFFGSGTQLSVL.

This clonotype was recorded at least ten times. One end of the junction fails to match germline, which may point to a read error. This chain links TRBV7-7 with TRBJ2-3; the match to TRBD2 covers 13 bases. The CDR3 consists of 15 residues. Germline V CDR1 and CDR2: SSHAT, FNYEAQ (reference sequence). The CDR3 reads CASSLGLAGLDTQYF. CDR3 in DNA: TGTGCTAGCAGCTTGGGACTAGCGGGATTAGATACGCAGTATTTT.

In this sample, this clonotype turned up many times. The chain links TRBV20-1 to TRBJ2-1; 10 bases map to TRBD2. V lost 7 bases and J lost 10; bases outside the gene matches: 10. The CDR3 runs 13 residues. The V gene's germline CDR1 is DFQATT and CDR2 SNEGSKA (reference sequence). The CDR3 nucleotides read TGCAGTGTTCAAGCGGGAGGGCGTCGGGAGCAGTTCTTC. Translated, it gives CSVQAGGRREQFF.

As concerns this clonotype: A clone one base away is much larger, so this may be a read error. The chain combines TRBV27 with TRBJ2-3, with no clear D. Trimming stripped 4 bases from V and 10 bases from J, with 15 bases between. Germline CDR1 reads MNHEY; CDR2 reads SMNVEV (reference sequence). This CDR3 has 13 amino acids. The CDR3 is CASSSVTDRAQYF. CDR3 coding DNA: TGTGCCAGCAGTTCCGTGACTGATCGGGCGCAGTATTTT.